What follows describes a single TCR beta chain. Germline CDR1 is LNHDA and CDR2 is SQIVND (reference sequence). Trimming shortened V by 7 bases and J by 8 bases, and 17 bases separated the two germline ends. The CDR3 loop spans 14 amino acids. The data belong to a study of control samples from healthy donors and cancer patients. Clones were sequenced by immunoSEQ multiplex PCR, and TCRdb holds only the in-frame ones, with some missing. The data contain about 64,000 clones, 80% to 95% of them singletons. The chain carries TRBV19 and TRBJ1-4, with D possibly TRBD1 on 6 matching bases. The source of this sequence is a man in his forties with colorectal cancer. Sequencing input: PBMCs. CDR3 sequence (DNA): TGTGCCAGTATGTCAAGGCAGGGGCGCGAAAAACTGTTTTTT. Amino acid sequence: CASMSRQGREKLFF.